These 11 T cell receptor beta chains originate from one sample sequenced in a study of T cell responses to AZD1222 COVID-19 vaccine (dated by TCRdb to the early 2020s). The meaning of the sample's time point label: baseline before first vaccination. Receptor amplification or capture employed the immunoSEQ multiplex PCR assay. TCRdb's version of the immuneACCESS table is confined to in-frame rearrangements and falls short of the full clone set. An unresolved V gene accounts for under half of the shortfall where checked; the remainder is of unknown origin. A total of roughly 72,000 clones appear in this sample, 85% of them only once. 20% of the sample is in the top ten clones. This specimen was peripheral blood, taken on day 0 of AZD1222 vaccination. The source is an adult in good health.

The J gene is TRBJ1-1, the V gene TRBV4-1; no definite D call. The length of the CDR3 is 16 residues. Germline V CDR1 and CDR2: MGHRA, YSYEKL. Trimming cost V 0 bases and J 0 bases, with 11 bases left between them. CDR3: CASSQDLRGLNTEAFF. CDR3 in DNA: TGCGCCAGCAGCCAAGATCTGAGAGGGTTGAACACTGAAGCTTTCTTT.

The chain uses TRBV6-5 and TRBJ1-2; D ambiguous. Germline V gene data show CDR1 as MNHEY and CDR2 as SVGAGI. CDR3 length equals 14 residues. V lost 8 bases to trimming and J lost 4 bases, with 17 bases between them. In DNA, the CDR3 is TGTGCCAGCCGCAGGAATGCAGTTGGCTATGGCTACACCTTC. It codes for CASRRNAVGYGYTF.

This chain links TRBV19 with TRBJ2-1; 13 nucleotides match TRBD2. Germline assignment: CDR1 LNHDA and CDR2 SQIVND (reference sequence). The CDR3 has 16 residues. After removal of 4 bases from V and 8 bases from J, the junction contained 8 bases not matched to a gene. CDR3 in DNA: TGTGCCAGTAGTAACCCCGGACTAGCGGGAGTCCATGAGCAGTTCTTC. Its translation is CASSNPGLAGVHEQFF.

This chain connects TRBV5-1 to TRBJ2-1, with 9 bases fitting TRBD1. This CDR3 has 19 amino acids. V was pared by 0 bases and J by 4 bases, with 14 bases of the junction left unmatched. Germline V gene lookup returns CDR1 SGHRS and CDR2 YFSETQ. CDR3 sequence (DNA): TGCGCCAGCAGCTTGGGGGACAGGGTCGGGTTTGATGTATACAATGAGCAGTTCTTC. Amino acid sequence: CASSLGDRVGFDVYNEQFF.

The chain uses TRBV10-3 and TRBJ2-1; the match to TRBD2 covers 7 bases. V shed 0 bases and J 9 bases; nucleotides not matched to a gene: 8. The CDR3 contains 15 residues. The germline gives CDR1 ENHRY, CDR2 SYGVKD. The CDR3 here is CAISESGRESVEQFF. The CDR3 region has the DNA TGTGCCATCAGTGAGTCGGGGCGGGAGTCGGTTGAGCAGTTCTTC.

The chain joins TRBV19 to TRBJ1-2; D is unresolved. Germline CDR1 is LNHDA and CDR2 is SQIVND (reference sequence). This CDR3 is built from 15 residues. Between the trimmed V and J ends, which lost 2 bases and 0 bases, there was a span of 10 bases. The CDR3 loop reads CASSITAGANYGYTF. CDR3 DNA: TGTGCCAGTAGTATAACCGCAGGCGCTAACTATGGCTACACCTTC.

V usage is TRBV14 and J usage is TRBJ2-7; 8 bases line up with TRBD1. This CDR3 has 15 amino acids. Trimming took 3 bases from V and 3 from J; bases not matched to a gene: 7. Germline CDR1 reads SGHDN; CDR2 reads FVKESK. CDR3 amino acids: CASSQGRTGLYEQYF. CDR3 DNA: TGTGCCAGCAGCCAGGGGCGGACAGGGCTCTACGAGCAGTACTTC.

This chain links TRBV10-3 with TRBJ1-3; no definite D call. The length of the CDR3 is 17 residues. V shed 4 bases and J shed 2 bases, with 18 bases lying between them. Germline assignment: CDR1 ENHRY and CDR2 SYGVKD. CDR3 amino acids: CAISASQPSSAGNTIYF. The CDR3 nucleotides read TGTGCCATCAGTGCGTCCCAACCATCCTCGGCTGGAAACACCATATATTTT.

This rearrangement joins TRBV12-5 to TRBJ1-5; D remains ambiguous. Germline CDR1 is LGHNT and CDR2 is FRNRAP. Trimming removed 6 bases at V and 2 bases at J, with 11 bases between. This CDR3 has 14 residues. The CDR3 protein is CASGPSVGNQPQHF. For the CDR3, the DNA is TGTGCTAGTGGCCCGAGCGTGGGCAATCAGCCCCAGCATTTT.

The chain employs TRBV29-1 and TRBJ2-3, with D possibly being TRBD1 (7 bases). V lost 7 bases and J 3 bases, leaving 26 bases between the germline ends. The CDR3 length is 17 residues. Germline CDR1 reads SQVTM; CDR2 reads ANQGSEA. For the CDR3, the DNA is TGCAGCGCTAAATTGGCAGGGGGGCTTTTAGAAACAGATACGCAGTATTTT. Translation gives CSAKLAGGLLETDTQYF.

This clone came up once. V usage is TRBV27 and J usage is TRBJ1-2; D uncertain. This CDR3 is built from 13 residues. V was shortened by 6 bases and J by 7 bases, with 15 bases between the two germline ends. Per germline, CDR1 MNHEY and CDR2 SMNVEV (reference sequence). CDR3 amino acids: CASSFHLGAGYTF. CDR3 coding DNA: TGTGCCAGCAGCTTTCACTTAGGAGCTGGCTACACCTTC.